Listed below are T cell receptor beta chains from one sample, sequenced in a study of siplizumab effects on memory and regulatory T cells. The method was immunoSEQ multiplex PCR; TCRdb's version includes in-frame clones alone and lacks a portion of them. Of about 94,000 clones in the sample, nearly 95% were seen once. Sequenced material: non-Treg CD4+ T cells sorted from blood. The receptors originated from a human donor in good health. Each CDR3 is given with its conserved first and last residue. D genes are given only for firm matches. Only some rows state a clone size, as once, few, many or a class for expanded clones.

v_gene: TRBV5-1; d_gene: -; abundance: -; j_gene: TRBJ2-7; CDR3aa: CASSTLTASYEQYF; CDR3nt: TGCGCCAGCAGCACACTGACGGCCTCCTACGAGCAGTACTTC
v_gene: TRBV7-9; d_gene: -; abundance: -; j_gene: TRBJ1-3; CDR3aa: CASSLVADTIYF; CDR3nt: TGTGCCAGCAGCTTAGTGGCTGACACCATATATTTT
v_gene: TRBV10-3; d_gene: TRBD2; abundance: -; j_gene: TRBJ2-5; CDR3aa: CAISSGGAAETQYF; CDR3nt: TGTGCCATCAGTAGCGGGGGGGCCGCAGAGACCCAGTACTTC
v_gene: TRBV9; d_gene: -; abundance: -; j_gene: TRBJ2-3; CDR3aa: CASSAGGGPLYTQYF; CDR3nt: TGTGCCAGCAGCGCGGGAGGGGGCCCATTATATACGCAGTATTTT
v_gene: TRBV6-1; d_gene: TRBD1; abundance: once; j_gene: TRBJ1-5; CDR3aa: CASSVNRGQPQHF; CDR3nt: TGTGCCAGCAGCGTCAACAGGGGTCAGCCCCAGCATTTT
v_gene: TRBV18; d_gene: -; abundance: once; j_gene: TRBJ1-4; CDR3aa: CASSPKGFEEKLFF; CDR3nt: TGTGCCAGCTCACCAAAGGGCTTCGAGGAAAAACTGTTTTTT
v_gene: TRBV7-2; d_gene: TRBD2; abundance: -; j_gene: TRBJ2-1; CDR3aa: CASSLGTIYNEQFF; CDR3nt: TGTGCCAGCAGCTTGGGGACTATCTACAATGAGCAGTTCTTC
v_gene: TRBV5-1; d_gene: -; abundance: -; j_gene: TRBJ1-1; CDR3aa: CASSPSSANTEAFF; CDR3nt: TGCGCCAGCAGCCCCTCGAGCGCGAACACTGAAGCTTTCTTT
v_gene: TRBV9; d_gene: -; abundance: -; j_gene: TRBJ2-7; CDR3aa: CASSVGAGPYEQYF; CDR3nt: TGTGCCAGCAGCGTAGGGGCAGGACCCTACGAGCAGTACTTC
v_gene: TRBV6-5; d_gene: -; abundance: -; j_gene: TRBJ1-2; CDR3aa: CASSYSRGGRFGYTF; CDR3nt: TGTGCCAGCAGTTACTCCCGAGGGGGTCGATTTGGCTACACCTTC
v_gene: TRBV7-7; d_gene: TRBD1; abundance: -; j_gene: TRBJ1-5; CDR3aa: CASSLDREQPQHF; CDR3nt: TGTGCTAGCAGCCTAGACAGGGAACAGCCCCAGCATTTT
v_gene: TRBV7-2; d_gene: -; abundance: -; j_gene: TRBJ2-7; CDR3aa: CASSLESSGSYEQYF; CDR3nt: TGTGCCAGCAGCTTAGAAAGTAGCGGCTCCTACGAGCAGTACTTC
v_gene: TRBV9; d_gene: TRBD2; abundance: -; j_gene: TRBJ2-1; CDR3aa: CASSFRSSGVYNEQFF; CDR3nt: TGTGCCAGCAGCTTCCGTTCTAGCGGGGTCTACAATGAGCAGTTCTTC
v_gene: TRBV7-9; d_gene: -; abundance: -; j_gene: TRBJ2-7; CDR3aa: CASSLAFPHEQYF; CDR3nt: TGTGCCAGCAGCTTAGCATTTCCTCACGAGCAGTACTTC
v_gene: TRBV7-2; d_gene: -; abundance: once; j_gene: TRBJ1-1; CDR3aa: CASSFGGNTEAFF; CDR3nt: TGTGCCAGCAGCTTCGGGGGGAACACTGAAGCTTTCTTT
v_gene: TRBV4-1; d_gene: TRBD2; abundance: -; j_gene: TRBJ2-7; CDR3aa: CASSQGPLRGVYEQYF; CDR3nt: TGCGCCAGCAGCCAAGGACCGTTGCGGGGGGTCTACGAGCAGTACTTC
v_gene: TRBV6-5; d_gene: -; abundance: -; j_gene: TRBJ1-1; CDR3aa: CASSETGGENTEAFF; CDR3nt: TGTGCCAGCAGCGAAACCGGGGGAGAGAACACTGAAGCTTTCTTT
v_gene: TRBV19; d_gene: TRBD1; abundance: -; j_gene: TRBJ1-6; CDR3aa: CASSMGGQANSPLHF; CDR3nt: TGTGCCAGTAGTATGGGTGGACAGGCCAATTCACCCCTCCACTTT
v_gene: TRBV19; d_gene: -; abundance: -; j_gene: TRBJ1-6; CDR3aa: CASSTLRISYNSPLHF; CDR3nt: TGTGCCAGTAGCACTCTACGGATCTCCTATAATTCACCCCTCCACTTT
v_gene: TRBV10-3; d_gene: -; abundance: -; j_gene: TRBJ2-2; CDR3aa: CAISESGFANTGELFF; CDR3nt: TGTGCCATCAGTGAGTCCGGTTTCGCGAACACCGGGGAGCTGTTTTTT
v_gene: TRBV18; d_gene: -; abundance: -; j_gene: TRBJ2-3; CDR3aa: CASSPEGSDTQYF; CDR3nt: TGTGCCAGCTCACCAGAGGGTTCAGATACGCAGTATTTT
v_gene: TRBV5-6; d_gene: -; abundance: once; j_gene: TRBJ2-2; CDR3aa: CASSWGSDTGELFF; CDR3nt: TGTGCCAGCAGCTGGGGGAGTGACACCGGGGAGCTGTTTTTT
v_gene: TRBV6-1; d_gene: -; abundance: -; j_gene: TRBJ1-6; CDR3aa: CASSEGFPNRSPLHF; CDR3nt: TGTGCCAGCAGTGAAGGTTTCCCAAACCGATCACCCCTCCACTTT
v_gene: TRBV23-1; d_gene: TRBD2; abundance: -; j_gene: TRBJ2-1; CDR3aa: CASSQSPGRVAGGEQFF; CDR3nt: TGCGCCAGCAGTCAATCCCCCGGGAGGGTAGCGGGAGGGGAGCAGTTCTTC
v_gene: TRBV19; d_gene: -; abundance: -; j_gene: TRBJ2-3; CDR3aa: CASSIGRVGDTQYF; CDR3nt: TGTGCCAGTAGTATAGGGAGGGTTGGAGATACGCAGTATTTT